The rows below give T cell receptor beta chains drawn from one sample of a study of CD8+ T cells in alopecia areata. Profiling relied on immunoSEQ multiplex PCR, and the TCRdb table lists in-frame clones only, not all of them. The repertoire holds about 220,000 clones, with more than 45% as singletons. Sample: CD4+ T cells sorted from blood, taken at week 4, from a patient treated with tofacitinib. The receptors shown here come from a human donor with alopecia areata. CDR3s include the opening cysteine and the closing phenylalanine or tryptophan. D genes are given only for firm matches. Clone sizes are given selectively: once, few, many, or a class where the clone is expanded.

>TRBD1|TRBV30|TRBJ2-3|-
CAWSVGTGQVTDTQYF
TGTGCCTGGAGTGTAGGAACGGGACAGGTCACAGATACGCAGTATTTT
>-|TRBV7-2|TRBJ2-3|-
CASSLASDTQYF
TGTGCCAGCAGCTTAGCGTCAGATACGCAGTATTTT
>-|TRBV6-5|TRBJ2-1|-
CASSGRGLRYNEQFF
TGTGCCAGCAGTGGAAGGGGACTCAGATACAATGAGCAGTTCTTC
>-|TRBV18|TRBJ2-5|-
CASSSYQETQYF
TGTGCCAGCTCATCTTACCAAGAGACCCAGTACTTC
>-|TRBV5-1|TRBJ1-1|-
CASQEMNTEAFF
TGCGCCAGCCAGGAAATGAACACTGAAGCTTTCTTT
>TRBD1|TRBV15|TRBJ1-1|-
CATSRDRDRVLAFF
TGTGCCACCAGCAGAGACCGGGACAGGGTTCTAGCTTTCTTT
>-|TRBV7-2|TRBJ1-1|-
CASRDSNTEAFF
TGTGCCAGCAGGGACAGTAACACTGAAGCTTTCTTT
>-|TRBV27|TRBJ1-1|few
CASGSYRSEAFF
TGTGCCAGCGGTTCATATCGCAGTGAAGCTTTCTTT
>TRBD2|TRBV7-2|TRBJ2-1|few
CASSLFRGESNEQFF
TGTGCCAGCAGCTTATTTCGGGGGGAGTCAAATGAGCAGTTCTTC
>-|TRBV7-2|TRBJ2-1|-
CASSFADINEQFF
TGTGCCAGCAGCTTTGCGGACATTAATGAGCAGTTCTTC
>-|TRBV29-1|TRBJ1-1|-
CSVEGRMNTEAFF
TGCAGCGTTGAAGGTAGAATGAACACTGAAGCTTTCTTT
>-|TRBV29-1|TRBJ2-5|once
CSVGSGWESQETQYF
TGCAGCGTTGGATCGGGTTGGGAATCACAAGAGACCCAGTACTTC
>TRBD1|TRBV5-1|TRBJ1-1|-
CASSFDRGTEAFF
TGCGCCAGCAGCTTTGACAGGGGAACTGAAGCTTTCTTT
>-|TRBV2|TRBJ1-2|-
CASSDPGAYGYTF
TGTGCCAGCAGCGATCCCGGAGCCTATGGCTACACCTTC
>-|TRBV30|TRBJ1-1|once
CAWSGRLNTEAFF
TGTGCCTGGAGTGGGAGGTTGAACACTGAAGCTTTCTTT
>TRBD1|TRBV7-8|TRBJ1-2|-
CASSLVPGTGYGYTF
TGTGCCAGCAGCTTAGTGCCGGGGACAGGGTATGGCTACACCTTC
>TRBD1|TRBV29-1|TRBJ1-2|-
CSVEWGQGRDGYTF
TGCAGCGTTGAATGGGGACAGGGGCGAGATGGCTACACCTTC
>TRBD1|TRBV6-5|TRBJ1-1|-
CASSRQGANTEAFF
TGTGCCAGCAGTAGACAGGGGGCGAACACTGAAGCTTTCTTT
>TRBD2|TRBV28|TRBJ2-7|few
CASSSMLTSGEIYEQYF
TGTGCCAGCAGTTCAATGCTGACTAGCGGGGAGATCTACGAGCAGTACTTC
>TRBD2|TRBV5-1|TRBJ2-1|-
CASSASLTSGGAFEQFF
TGCGCCAGCAGCGCCTCGTTGACTAGCGGGGGGGCCTTTGAGCAGTTCTTC
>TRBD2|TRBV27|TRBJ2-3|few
CASKDSGGTDTQYF
TGTGCCAGCAAGGATAGCGGGGGCACAGATACGCAGTATTTT
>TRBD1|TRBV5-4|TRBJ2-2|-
CASTAGQAGTGELFF
TGTGCCAGCACCGCGGGACAGGCGGGCACCGGGGAGCTGTTTTTT
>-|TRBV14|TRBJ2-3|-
CASSPEPADTQYF
TGTGCCAGCAGTCCGGAGCCGGCAGATACGCAGTATTTT
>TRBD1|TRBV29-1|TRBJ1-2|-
CSVEGTGGTRYGYTF
TGCAGCGTTGAAGGGACAGGGGGGACTCGTTATGGCTACACCTTC
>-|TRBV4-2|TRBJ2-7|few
CASSQERIAGEQYF
TGTGCCAGCAGCCAAGAGAGGATCGCTGGCGAGCAGTACTTC
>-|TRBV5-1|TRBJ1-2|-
CASRDGRTYGYTF
TGCGCCAGCAGGGATGGACGGACCTATGGCTACACCTTC
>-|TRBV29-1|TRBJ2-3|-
CSVVSLHSDTQYF
TGCAGCGTTGTGTCCCTCCATTCAGATACGCAGTATTTT
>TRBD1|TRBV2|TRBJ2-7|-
CASSRDRSYEQYF
TGTGCCAGCAGTAGGGACAGATCCTACGAGCAGTACTTC
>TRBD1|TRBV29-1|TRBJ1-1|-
CSVAGQGQKTGVAEAFF
TGCAGCGTTGCTGGGCAGGGCCAAAAAACAGGGGTCGCTGAAGCTTTCTTT
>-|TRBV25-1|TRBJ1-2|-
CASSEGSGHNYGYTF
TGTGCCAGCAGTGAGGGATCGGGCCACAACTATGGCTACACCTTC
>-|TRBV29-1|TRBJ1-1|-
CSVASYVQQENTEAFF
TGCAGCGTGGCCAGCTACGTCCAGCAGGAGAACACTGAAGCTTTCTTT
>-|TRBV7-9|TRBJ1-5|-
CASSFKGGDGQPQHF
TGTGCCAGCAGCTTTAAGGGCGGCGATGGTCAGCCCCAGCATTTT
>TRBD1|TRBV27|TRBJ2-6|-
CASSFRDRGYGANVLTF
TGTGCCAGCAGCTTCCGGGACAGGGGGTATGGGGCCAACGTCCTGACTTTC
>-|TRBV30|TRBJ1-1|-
CAWSVSGGNTEAFF
TGTGCCTGGAGTGTAAGCGGGGGGAACACTGAAGCTTTCTTT
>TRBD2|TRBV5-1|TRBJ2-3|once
CASSTLAGASTDTQYF
TGCGCCAGCAGCACACTAGCGGGGGCTAGCACAGATACGCAGTATTTT
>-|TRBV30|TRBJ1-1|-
CASFALGTEAFF
TGTGCCTCCTTCGCCCTGGGCACTGAAGCTTTCTTT
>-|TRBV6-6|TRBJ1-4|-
CASSLGPPEKLFF
TGTGCCAGCAGTCTAGGGCCCCCTGAAAAACTGTTTTTT
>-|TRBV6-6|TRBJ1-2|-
CASTARGRLLYGYTF
TGTGCCAGCACCGCCCGCGGCCGTCTCCTCTATGGCTACACCTTC
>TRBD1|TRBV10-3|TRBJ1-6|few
CAINRDRGSPLHF
TGTGCCATCAACCGGGACAGGGGTTCACCCCTCCACTTT
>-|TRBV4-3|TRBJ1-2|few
CASSQEPNPNYGYTF
TGCGCCAGCAGCCAAGAGCCGAACCCGAACTATGGCTACACCTTC
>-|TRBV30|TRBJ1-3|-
CAWRSTGNTIYF
TGTGCCTGGAGGTCTACCGGAAACACCATATATTTT